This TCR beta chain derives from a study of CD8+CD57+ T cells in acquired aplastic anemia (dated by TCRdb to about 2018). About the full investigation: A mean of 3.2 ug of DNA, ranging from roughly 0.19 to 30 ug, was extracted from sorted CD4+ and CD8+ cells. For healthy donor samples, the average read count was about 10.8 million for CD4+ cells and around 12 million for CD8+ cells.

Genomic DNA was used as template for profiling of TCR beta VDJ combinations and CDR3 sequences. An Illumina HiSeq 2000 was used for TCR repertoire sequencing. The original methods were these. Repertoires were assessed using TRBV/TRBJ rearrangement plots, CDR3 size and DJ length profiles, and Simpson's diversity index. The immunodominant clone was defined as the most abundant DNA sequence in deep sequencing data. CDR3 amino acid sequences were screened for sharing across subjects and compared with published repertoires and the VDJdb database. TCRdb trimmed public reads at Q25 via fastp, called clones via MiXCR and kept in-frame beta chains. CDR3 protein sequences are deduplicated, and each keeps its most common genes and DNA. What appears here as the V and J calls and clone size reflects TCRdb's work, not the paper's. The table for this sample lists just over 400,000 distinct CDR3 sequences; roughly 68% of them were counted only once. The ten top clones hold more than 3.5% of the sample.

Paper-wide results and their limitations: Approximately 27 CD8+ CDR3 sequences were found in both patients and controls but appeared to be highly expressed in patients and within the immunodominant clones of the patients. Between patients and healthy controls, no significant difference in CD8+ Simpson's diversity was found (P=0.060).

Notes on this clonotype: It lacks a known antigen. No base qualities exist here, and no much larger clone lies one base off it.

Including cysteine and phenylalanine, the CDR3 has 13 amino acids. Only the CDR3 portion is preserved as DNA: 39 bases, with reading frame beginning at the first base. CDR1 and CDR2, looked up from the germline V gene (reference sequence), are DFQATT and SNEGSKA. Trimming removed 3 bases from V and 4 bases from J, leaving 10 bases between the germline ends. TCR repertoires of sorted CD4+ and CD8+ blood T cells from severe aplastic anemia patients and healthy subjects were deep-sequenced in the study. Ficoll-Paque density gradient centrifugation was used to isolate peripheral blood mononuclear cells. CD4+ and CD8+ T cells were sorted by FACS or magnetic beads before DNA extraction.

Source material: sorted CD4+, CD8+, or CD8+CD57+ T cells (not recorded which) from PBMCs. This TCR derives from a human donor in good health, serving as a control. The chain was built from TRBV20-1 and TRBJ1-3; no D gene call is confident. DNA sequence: TGCAGTGCTAGGATAGGGTCCGGAAACACCATATATTTT. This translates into CSARIGSGNTIYF.